This TCR beta chain appears in the sequencing data of a study of blood T cell repertoires in COVID-19 (dated by TCRdb to about 2020). The study in broad terms: Collaborator samples came from the United States, Italy and Spain and covered acute and convalescent phases of COVID-19. The dataset comprised deeply sampled blood TCRbeta repertoires from subjects exposed to, actively infected with, or recovered from COVID-19. The material from the prospective study consisted of cDNA or gDNA derived from T cells, B-cell-depleted T cells, or PBMCs. Where available, HLA class I and class II types were taken from metadata supplied by the sample provider and were not determined by assay-based typing. Samples were obtained from the ongoing ImmuneRACE study (first 160 participants) and from about 1,300 subjects provided by 6 global collaborators. A freely available public database, intended as a resource for researchers studying the immune response to SARS-CoV-2, is where the repertoires were released. Nearly every sample came with metadata listing a de-identified subject ID, COVID-19 status, age in years and sex.

The paper as a whole reports these results and caveats: The amount of clinical and demographic metadata varied by source and participant and was provided uncurated.

Collaborating institutions collected whole blood in K2EDTA tubes following their own protocols. For TCRbeta analysis, collaborators shipped samples as frozen whole blood, isolated PBMCs, or DNA extracted from either of those sample types. CDR1 and CDR2 are drawn from the germline V gene: SGHRS, YFSETQ. The trim is 4 bases for V and 5 bases for J, with a gap of 9 bases between the germline ends. From its cysteine to its phenylalanine, the CDR3 spans 12 amino acids. CDR3 DNA is the only sequence kept; it has 36 bases, read in frame from the first base. The immunoSEQ Assay, a bias-controlled multiplex PCR, was used to amplify TCRbeta CDR3 regions from genomic DNA. Regarding the original processing steps: The number of nucleated cells in each sample was estimated by amplification of reference gene primers within the assay. To quantify the absolute abundance of each unique TCRbeta CDR3 rearrangement, sequence reads were collapsed and filtered. For each sample, productive Simpson clonality was calculated as the square root of Simpson's diversity index across productive rearrangements. TCRdb's version of the immuneACCESS table is confined to in-frame rearrangements and falls short of the full clone set. An unresolved V gene accounts for under half of the shortfall where checked; the remainder is of unknown origin. The D gene and trimming were derived from the DNA, and the V and J assignments and clone size from that table. This sample has roughly 120,000 clones in its table, and approximately 80% of those were observed once. The top ten hold under 9.5% of the sample.

Comment on this clone: Its antigen remains unidentified. Qualities for individual bases were not recorded, and no much larger clone is one base off.

The sequencing sample was made of peripheral blood. The chain employs TRBV5-1 and TRBJ2-5; TRBD2 could be the D gene, as 6 bases match. The sequence came from a woman aged 35 to 49 with acute or convalescent COVID-19. The nucleotide sequence reads TGCGCCAGCAGCCGCGGGGCGGAGACCCAGTACTTC. The resulting protein is CASSRGAETQYF.